The rows below give T cell receptor beta chains drawn from one sample of a study of blood T cell repertoires in COVID-19. Sequencing used immunoSEQ multiplex PCR; TCRdb keeps in-frame clones, though not all of them. The sample carries around 92,000 clones, roughly 82% recorded once. Source material: peripheral blood. These receptors were taken from a human donor in a cohort sampled during active COVID-19. The CDR3 runs from the conserved cysteine through the conserved F or W. A D gene is named only where the DNA matches it firmly. Only part of the rows carry a size: once, few, many, or a class if the clone is expanded.

V gene	clone size	D gene	J gene	CDR3 DNA	CDR3 protein
TRBV6-5	NA	NA	TRBJ1-1	TGTGCCAGCAGTTACAGGGGCCCGAACACTGAAGCTTTCTTT	CASSYRGPNTEAFF
TRBV9	once	TRBD2	TRBJ2-3	TGTGCCAGCAGCGCCGAACGGGGGGGCGGGGGCACAGATACGCAGTATTTT	CASSAERGGGGTDTQYF
TRBV3-1/TRBV3-2	NA	NA	TRBJ1-2	TGTGCCAGCAGCCAAGCGGGGGGGCGGCTCTATGGCTACACCTTC	CASSQAGGRLYGYTF
TRBV6-2/TRBV6-3	NA	NA	TRBJ1-4	TGTGCCAGCAGCTCGGGGGGACATCTAGAGCTGTTTTTT	CASSSGGHLELFF
TRBV5-6	NA	TRBD2	TRBJ2-5	TGTGCCAGCCAAACCGGGGACGCGCGGGGGGCCCAGTACTTC	CASQTGDARGAQYF
TRBV4-1	NA	NA	TRBJ2-3	TGCGCCAGCAGCCAAGAAGGGCGGGGCACAGATACGCAGTATTTT	CASSQEGRGTDTQYF
TRBV4-1	NA	TRBD1	TRBJ2-7	TGCGCCAGCAGCCAGACCGGGACAGATACCTACGAGCAGTACTTC	CASSQTGTDTYEQYF
TRBV11-2	NA	TRBD1	TRBJ2-1	TGTGCCAGCAGCCCCCGGGACAGGGTCTACAATGAGCAGTTCTTC	CASSPRDRVYNEQFF
TRBV4-1	once	NA	TRBJ2-1	TGCGCCAGCAGCCAAGGACAGTTCACCTACAATGAGCAGTTCTTC	CASSQGQFTYNEQFF
TRBV2	NA	TRBD1	TRBJ1-4	TGTGCCAGCAGGGACCAGGGGGCTCCTAATGAAAAACTGTTTTTT	CASRDQGAPNEKLFF
TRBV10-3	NA	NA	TRBJ2-7	TGTGCCATCAGTGACAGGTCCTACGAGCAGTACTTC	CAISDRSYEQYF
TRBV9	NA	NA	TRBJ2-7	TGTGCCAGCAGCGTAGACAGGTATTCCTACGAGCAGTACTTC	CASSVDRYSYEQYF
TRBV3-1/TRBV3-2	NA	TRBD2	TRBJ2-5	TGTGCCAGCAGCCTCACAGCGGGAGTATTAGAAGAGACCCAGTACTTC	CASSLTAGVLEETQYF
TRBV12-3/TRBV12-4	NA	TRBD2	TRBJ2-5	TGTGCCAGCAGTCCTAGCGGCCAAGAGACCCAGTACTTC	CASSPSGQETQYF
TRBV6-5	NA	TRBD1	TRBJ1-2	TGTGCCACCCGTACATTGGACAGGGCCCCCTATGGCTACACCTTC	CATRTLDRAPYGYTF
TRBV19	NA	NA	TRBJ2-5	TGTGCCAGTAGTAAAGGGGTTGCAGGGGAGACCCAGTACTTC	CASSKGVAGETQYF
TRBV7-9	NA	NA	TRBJ1-4	TGTGCCAGCAGCTTAACCAGGGGAAGCGAAAAACTGTTTTTT	CASSLTRGSEKLFF
TRBV28	NA	TRBD1	TRBJ1-5	TGTGCCAGCAGTTTCCGCGGACAGGACCTTGGGCATTTT	CASSFRGQDLGHF
TRBV24-1	NA	TRBD2	TRBJ2-1	TGTGCCACCAGTGAGGGAGGGTACGAGCAGTTCTTC	CATSEGGYEQFF
TRBV14	NA	NA	TRBJ2-5	TGTGCCAGCAGCCAAGGAGCCAGGGGTTTAGGGCAAGAGACCCAGTACTTC	CASSQGARGLGQETQYF
TRBV6-6	NA	TRBD2	TRBJ2-7	TGTGCCAGCAGTAGCGGGGGCCAACGGTCCTACGAGCAGTACTTC	CASSSGGQRSYEQYF
TRBV7-9	NA	NA	TRBJ1-1	TGTGCCAGCACAACAGTCACTGAAGCTTTCTTT	CASTTVTEAFF